Reported below is one TCR beta chain. The V end lost 5 bases, the J end lost 2 bases, and 16 bases lay between the germline ends. The CDR3 has 15 amino acids. Per the germline V gene, CDR1 is MNHEY and CDR2 is SMNVEV (reference sequence). This specimen belongs to a study of blood T cell repertoires in COVID-19. As for the study in general: Acute and convalescent COVID-19 specimens originated in the United States, Italy and Spain. PBMCs, B-cell-depleted T cells, or T cells were the source of the cDNA or gDNA that made up the material.

The assay was immunoSEQ multiplex PCR, and TCRdb's table has in-frame clones only and misses some. The sample gives approximately 480,000 clones, 85% to 90% of which show up once; about 1% is in the top ten. The chain joins TRBV27 to TRBJ2-7, with D maybe TRBD1 (5 bases). Material for sequencing was peripheral blood. This sequence was found in a man aged 18 to 29 with COVID-19, enrolled during active disease. The CDR3 loop reads CASSALDTFAYEQYF. CDR3 nucleotide sequence: TGTGCCAGCAGTGCATTGGACACGTTCGCCTACGAGCAGTACTTC.